This TCR beta chain was captured by sequencing in a study of blood T cell repertoires in COVID-19. Repertoires were generated with immunoSEQ multiplex PCR, while TCRdb's copy carries only in-frame clones and drops some. Of tens of thousands of clones detected, around nine tenths appear once; the ten largest clones hold roughly 8%. The CDR3 is 16 amino acids. V was trimmed by 3 bases and J by 2 bases, leaving 15 bases between them. Germline assignment: CDR1 SNHLY and CDR2 FYNNEI. V gene TRBV2 combines with J gene TRBJ2-3, with D possibly matching TRBD2 (6 bases). The source of this sequence is an elderly man with active or convalescent COVID-19. The specimen was peripheral blood. Here the CDR3 reads CASSDHGSGPTDTQYF. The CDR3 DNA follows: TGTGCCAGCAGTGATCATGGTAGCGGACCCACAGATACGCAGTATTTT.